Reported below is one T cell receptor beta chain. The sample originates from a study of control samples from healthy donors and cancer patients. Using immunoSEQ multiplex PCR, the repertoire was profiled, and TCRdb retains in-frame clones only, with some absent. Among about 110,000 clones listed, around 89% were seen once. The CDR3 spans 15 residues. Germline loops: CDR1 SGHRS, CDR2 YFSETQ. V shed 2 bases and J 5 bases; nucleotides not matched to a gene: 5. This receptor was obtained from a woman in her forties or fifties in good health. The chain employs TRBV5-1 and TRBJ2-2, with 8 bases fitting TRBD1. The sequenced sample was blood. The CDR3 bases are TGCGCCAGCAGCTTTTCCGGACAGGGAACCGGGGAGCTGTTTTTT. This translates into CASSFSGQGTGELFF. Full variable domain (remainder filled in from reference TRBV5-1 and TRBJ2-2): KAGVTQTPRYLIKTRGQQVTLSCSPISGHRSVSWYQQTPGQGLQFLFEYFSETQRNKGNFPGRFSGRQFSNSRSEMNVSTLELGDSALYLCASSFSGQGTGELFFGEGSRLTVL.